This record looks at one T cell receptor beta chain sequence and its context. This clone was detected only once. The clone's antigen remains unknown. Base qualities are not at hand, and no much larger clone is one base apart. Libraries were made using the immunoSEQ multiplex PCR assay. Under the source paper's analysis protocol: A statistical classification framework was built to diagnose cytomegalovirus status from the catalog of TCR beta chain sequences. TCRdb retrieved this table from immuneACCESS and kept in-frame rearrangements only. Not all clones are present; in checked studies, unresolved V genes account for under half, and no reason is known for the remainder. V and J calls and clone size are given by that table; D and trimming were obtained from the DNA. The sample includes a few hundred thousand clones, with approximately 90% observed a single time. The ten largest clones capture under 0.95% of the sample.

This sample is part of a study of cytomegalovirus exposure and HLA in healthy donors (TCRdb year 2017). About the study as a whole: A later analysis indicated that the roughly 120 validation repertoires were generated on the platform also employed for the 666 repertoires of the first cohort. The study aimed to test whether signatures of past pathogen exposure could be identified by cataloging public T cell receptors. In addition to the first cohort of several hundred subjects, a separate validation cohort of 130 or so different subjects was used. To predict cytomegalovirus infection status, the study combined high-throughput TCR immunosequencing, statistical association of individual TCRs with disease status, and machine learning.

Results and caveats for the whole study, not just this receptor: In the study, 150 to 200 TCR beta chains were listed as associated with cytomegalovirus. A later analysis found that TCRs clustered in the first cohort also tended to co-occur in the 100 to 150 validation repertoires, with 90% to 95% of cluster scores above 0. The validation cohort had no HLA typing available for a later analysis, so co-occurrence within that cohort was assessed over all 120 or so repertoires. In both the original and validation cohorts, the classifier was reported to diagnose cytomegalovirus status with high specificity and sensitivity. In vitro tests confirmed that a few of the cytomegalovirus-associated TCR beta chains recognize cytomegalovirus antigens. Most TCR sequences were seen in very few donors, while some public TCRs were found in many individuals. The authors suggested that the approach could potentially be generalized to other disease states and immunological phenotypes.

The donors belonged to the validation cohort of over a hundred subjects, which was separate from the approximately 700-subject first cohort. The CDR3, cysteine through phenylalanine, is 15 amino acids long. The sequence is cut down to CDR3 DNA, 45 bases in frame from base 1. Here V drops 3 bases and J drops 4 bases, and the junction holds 1 base not matched to any gene. The germline V gene yields MRHNA for CDR1 and SNTAGT for CDR2. Sequences were obtained from PBMCs. In this chain, TRBV6-4 is recombined with TRBJ2-2, with TRBD1 matching 11 junction bases. The receptor's source is a woman in her late teens or twenties in good health and CMV-seronegative. The DNA sequence is given as TGTGCCAGCAGTGAGGGGACAGGGGGCACCGGGGAGCTGTTTTTT. Its protein product is CASSEGTGGTGELFF.